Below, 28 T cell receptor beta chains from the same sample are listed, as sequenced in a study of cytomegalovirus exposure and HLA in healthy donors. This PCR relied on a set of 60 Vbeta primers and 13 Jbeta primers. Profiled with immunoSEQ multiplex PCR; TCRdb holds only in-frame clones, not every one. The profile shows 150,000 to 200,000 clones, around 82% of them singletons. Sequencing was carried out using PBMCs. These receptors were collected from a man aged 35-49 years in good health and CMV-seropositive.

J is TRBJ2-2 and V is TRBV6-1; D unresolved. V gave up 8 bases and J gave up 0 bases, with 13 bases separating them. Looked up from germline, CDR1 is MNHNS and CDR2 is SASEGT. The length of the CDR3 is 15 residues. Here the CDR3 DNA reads TGTGCCAGCGTGCCTGGCTTTACGAACACCGGGGAGCTGTTTTTT. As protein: CASVPGFTNTGELFF.

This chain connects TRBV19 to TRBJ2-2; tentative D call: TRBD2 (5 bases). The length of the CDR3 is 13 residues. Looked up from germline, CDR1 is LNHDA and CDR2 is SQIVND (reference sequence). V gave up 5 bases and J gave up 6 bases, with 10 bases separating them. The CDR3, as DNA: TGTGCCAGTAGTGTCCAGAGGGCCGGGGAGCTGTTTTTT. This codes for CASSVQRAGELFF.

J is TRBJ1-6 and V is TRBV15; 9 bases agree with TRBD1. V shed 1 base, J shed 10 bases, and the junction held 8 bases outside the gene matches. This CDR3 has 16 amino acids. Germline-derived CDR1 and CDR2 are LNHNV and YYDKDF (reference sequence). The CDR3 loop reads CATSRALGQGMSPLHF. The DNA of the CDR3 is TGTGCCACCAGCAGAGCTTTGGGACAGGGAATGTCACCCCTCCACTTT.

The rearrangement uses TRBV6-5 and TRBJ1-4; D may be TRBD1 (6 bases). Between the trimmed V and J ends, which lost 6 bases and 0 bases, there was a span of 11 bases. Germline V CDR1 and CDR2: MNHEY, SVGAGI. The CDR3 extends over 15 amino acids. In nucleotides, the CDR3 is TGTGCCAGCAGCCCGGGACACTCAACTAATGAAAAACTGTTTTTT. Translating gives CASSPGHSTNEKLFF.

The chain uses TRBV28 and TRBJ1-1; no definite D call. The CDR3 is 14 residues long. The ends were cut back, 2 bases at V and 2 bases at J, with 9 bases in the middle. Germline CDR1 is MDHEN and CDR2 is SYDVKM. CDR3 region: CASSLTGLNTEAFF. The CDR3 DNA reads TGTGCCAGCAGTTTAACGGGTCTCAACACTGAAGCTTTCTTT.

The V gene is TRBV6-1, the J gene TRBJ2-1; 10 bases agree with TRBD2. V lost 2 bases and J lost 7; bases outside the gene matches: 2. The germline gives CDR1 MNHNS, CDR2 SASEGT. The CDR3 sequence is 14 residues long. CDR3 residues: CASSELAGENEQFF. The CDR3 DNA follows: TGTGCCAGCAGTGAACTAGCGGGGGAAAATGAGCAGTTCTTC.

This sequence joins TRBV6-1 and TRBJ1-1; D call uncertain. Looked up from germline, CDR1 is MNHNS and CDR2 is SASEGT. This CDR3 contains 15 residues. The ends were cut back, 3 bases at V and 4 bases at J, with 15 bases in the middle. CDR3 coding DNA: TGTGCCAGCAGTGAGCACGCCCCAGGTAGCACTGAAGCTTTCTTT. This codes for CASSEHAPGSTEAFF.

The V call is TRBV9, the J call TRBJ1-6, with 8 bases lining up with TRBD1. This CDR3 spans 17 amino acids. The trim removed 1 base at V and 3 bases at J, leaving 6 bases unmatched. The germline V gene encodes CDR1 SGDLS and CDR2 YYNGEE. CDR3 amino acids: CASSVPGQDDYNSPLHF. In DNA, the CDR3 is TGTGCCAGCAGCGTACCGGGACAGGACGACTATAATTCACCCCTCCACTTT.

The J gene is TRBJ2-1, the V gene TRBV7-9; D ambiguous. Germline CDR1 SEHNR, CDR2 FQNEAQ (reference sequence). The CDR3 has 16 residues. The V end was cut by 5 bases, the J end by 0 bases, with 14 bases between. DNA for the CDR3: TGTGCCAGCAGCGTCAAGACTCACCGCTCCTACAATGAGCAGTTCTTC. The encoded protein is CASSVKTHRSYNEQFF.

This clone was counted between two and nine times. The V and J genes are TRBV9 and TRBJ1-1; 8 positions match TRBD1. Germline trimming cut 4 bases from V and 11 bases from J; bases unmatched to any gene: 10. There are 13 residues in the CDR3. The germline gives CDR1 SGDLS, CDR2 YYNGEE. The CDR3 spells CASSQIGTGEAFF. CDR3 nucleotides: TGTGCCAGCAGCCAGATTGGGACAGGAGAGGCTTTCTTT.

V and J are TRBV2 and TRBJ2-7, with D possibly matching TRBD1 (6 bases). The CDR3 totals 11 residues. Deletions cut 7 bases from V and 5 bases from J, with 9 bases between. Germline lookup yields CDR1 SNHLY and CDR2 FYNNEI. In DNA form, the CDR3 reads TGTGCCAGCATACAGGGTAACGAGCAGTACTTC. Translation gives CASIQGNEQYF.

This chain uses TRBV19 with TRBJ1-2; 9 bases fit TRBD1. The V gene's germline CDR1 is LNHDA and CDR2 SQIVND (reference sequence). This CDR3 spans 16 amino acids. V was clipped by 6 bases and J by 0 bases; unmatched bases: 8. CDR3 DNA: TGTGCCAGTAGCATGGCCGGGACAGGGACTAACTATGGCTACACCTTC. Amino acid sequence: CASSMAGTGTNYGYTF.

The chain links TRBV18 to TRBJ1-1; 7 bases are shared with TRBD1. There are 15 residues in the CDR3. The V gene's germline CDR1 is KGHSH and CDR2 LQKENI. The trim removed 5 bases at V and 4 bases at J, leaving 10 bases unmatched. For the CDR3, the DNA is TGTGCCAGCTCAGACCGACAGGGACACACCACTGAAGCTTTCTTT. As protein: CASSDRQGHTTEAFF.

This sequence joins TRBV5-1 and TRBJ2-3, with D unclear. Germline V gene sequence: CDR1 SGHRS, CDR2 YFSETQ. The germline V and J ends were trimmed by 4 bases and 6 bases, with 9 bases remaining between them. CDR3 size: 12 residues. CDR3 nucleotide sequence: TGCGCCAGCAGCCCGGGTTCGGATACGCAGTATTTT. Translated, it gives CASSPGSDTQYF.

The CDR3 DNA is TGTGCCAGCAGCCAAGATCTTAGAGCAGGATCCGGCTACACCTTC. Its translation: CASSQDLRAGSGYTF. The chain employs TRBV14 and TRBJ1-2; D unresolved. This CDR3 contains 15 residues. Germline lookup yields CDR1 SGHDN and CDR2 FVKESK. Between the trimmed V and J ends, which lost 0 bases and 8 bases, there was a span of 16 bases.

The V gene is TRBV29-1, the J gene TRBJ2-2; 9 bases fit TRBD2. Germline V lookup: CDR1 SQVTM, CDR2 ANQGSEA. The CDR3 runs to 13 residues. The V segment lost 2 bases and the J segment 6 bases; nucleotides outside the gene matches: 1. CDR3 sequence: CSVERTSAGELFF. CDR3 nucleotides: TGCAGCGTTGAAAGGACTAGCGCCGGGGAGCTGTTTTTT.

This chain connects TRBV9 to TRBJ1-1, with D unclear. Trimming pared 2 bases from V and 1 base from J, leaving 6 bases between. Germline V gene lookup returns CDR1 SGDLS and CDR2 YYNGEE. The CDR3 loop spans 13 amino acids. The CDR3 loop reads CASSVGENTEAFF. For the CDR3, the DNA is TGTGCCAGCAGCGTCGGGGAGAACACTGAAGCTTTCTTT.

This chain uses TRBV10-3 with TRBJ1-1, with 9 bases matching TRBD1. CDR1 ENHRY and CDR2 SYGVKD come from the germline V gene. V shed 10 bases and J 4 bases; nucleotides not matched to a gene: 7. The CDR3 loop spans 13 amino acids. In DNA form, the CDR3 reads TGTGCCACAGGAGGGACAGGGATCACTGAAGCTTTCTTT. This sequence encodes CATGGTGITEAFF.

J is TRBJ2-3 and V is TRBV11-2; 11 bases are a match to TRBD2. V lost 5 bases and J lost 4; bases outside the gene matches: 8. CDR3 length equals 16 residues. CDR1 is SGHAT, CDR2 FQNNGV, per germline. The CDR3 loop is CASSPSQLAGADTQYF. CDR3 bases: TGTGCCAGCAGCCCCAGCCAACTAGCGGGAGCAGATACGCAGTATTTT.

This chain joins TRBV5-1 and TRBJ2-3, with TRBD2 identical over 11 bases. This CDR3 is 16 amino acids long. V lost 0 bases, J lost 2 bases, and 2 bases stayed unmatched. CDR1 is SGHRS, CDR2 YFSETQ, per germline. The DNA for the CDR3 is TGCGCCAGCAGCTTGGGACTAGCGGGAAACACAGATACGCAGTATTTT. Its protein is CASSLGLAGNTDTQYF.

CDR3 sequence: CASSQDTGHNEQFF. The CDR3 nucleotides are TGCGCCAGCAGCCAAGATACAGGGCACAATGAGCAGTTCTTC. The V and J genes are TRBV4-3 and TRBJ2-1, with a possible D match to TRBD1 (6 bases). The germline V gene has CDR1 LGHNA and CDR2 YSLEER. This CDR3 comprises 14 residues. The germline V and J ends were trimmed by 0 bases and 5 bases, with 8 bases remaining between them.

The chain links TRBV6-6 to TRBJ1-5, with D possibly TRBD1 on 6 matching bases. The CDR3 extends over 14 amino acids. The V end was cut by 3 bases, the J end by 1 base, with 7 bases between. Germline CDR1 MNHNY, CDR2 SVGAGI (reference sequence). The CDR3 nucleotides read TGTGCCAGCAGTTATAGGGGGAGCAATCAGCCCCAGCATTTT. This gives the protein CASSYRGSNQPQHF.

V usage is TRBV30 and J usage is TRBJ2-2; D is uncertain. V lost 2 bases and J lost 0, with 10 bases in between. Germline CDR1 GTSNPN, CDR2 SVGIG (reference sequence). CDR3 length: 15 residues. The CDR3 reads CAWSKSNPNTGELFF. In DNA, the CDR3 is TGTGCCTGGAGTAAGTCTAACCCGAACACCGGGGAGCTGTTTTTT.

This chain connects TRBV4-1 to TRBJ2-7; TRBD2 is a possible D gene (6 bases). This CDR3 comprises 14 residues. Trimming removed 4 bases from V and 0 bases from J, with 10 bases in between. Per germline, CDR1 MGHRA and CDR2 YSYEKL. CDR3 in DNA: TGCGCCAGCAGCCCTCTAGCGAACTCCTACGAGCAGTACTTC. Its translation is CASSPLANSYEQYF.

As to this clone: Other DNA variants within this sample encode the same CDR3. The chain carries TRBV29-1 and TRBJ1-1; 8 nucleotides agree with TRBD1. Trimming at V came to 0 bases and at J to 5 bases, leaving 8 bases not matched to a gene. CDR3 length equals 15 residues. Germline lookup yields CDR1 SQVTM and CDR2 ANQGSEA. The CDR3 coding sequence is TGCAGCGTTGAAGAGTCAGGGGGCGCTTTAACTGAAGCTTTCTTT. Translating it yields CSVEESGGALTEAFF.

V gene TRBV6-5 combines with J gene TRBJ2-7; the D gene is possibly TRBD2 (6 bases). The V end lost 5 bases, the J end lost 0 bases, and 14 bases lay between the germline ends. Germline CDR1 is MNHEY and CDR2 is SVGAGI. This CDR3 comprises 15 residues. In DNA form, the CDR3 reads TGTGCCAGCAGTCAACGACTAGGTCTCTCCTACGAGCAGTACTTC. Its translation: CASSQRLGLSYEQYF.

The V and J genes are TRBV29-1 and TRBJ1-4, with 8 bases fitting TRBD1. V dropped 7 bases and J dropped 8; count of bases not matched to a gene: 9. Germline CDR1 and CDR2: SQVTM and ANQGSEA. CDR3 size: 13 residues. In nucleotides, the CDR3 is TGCAGCGGAAGGACAGGGTACGGGGAAAAACTGTTTTTT. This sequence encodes CSGRTGYGEKLFF.

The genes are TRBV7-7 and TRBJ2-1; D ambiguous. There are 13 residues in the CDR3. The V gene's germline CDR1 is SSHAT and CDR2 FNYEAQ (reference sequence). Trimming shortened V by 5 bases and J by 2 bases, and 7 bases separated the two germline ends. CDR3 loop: CASSVSPYNEQFF. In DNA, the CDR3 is TGTGCCAGCAGCGTCTCCCCCTACAATGAGCAGTTCTTC.